The rows below give T cell receptor beta chains drawn from one sample of a study of blood T cell repertoires in COVID-19. Produced via immunoSEQ multiplex PCR; TCRdb's table is partial and in-frame only. This sample has roughly 170,000 clones, with approximately 80% found just once. The sequenced sample consisted of peripheral blood. These receptors all come from a human donor in a cohort sampled during active COVID-19. Each CDR3 is given with its conserved first and last residue. The order of the fields is D gene, V gene, clone size, J gene, CDR3 protein, CDR3 DNA. A D gene is named only where the DNA matches it firmly. Clone sizes are given selectively: once, few, many, or a class where the clone is expanded.

D: NA
V: TRBV19
size: NA
J: TRBJ1-4
CDR3: CASRPAGSEKLFF
DNA: TGTGCCAGTAGACCCGCGGGTAGCGAAAAACTGTTTTTT

D: TRBD1
V: TRBV19
size: NA
J: TRBJ1-1
CDR3: CASLQGALNTEAFF
DNA: TGTGCCAGTCTCCAGGGGGCTCTTAACACTGAAGCTTTCTTT

D: TRBD1
V: TRBV7-2
size: NA
J: TRBJ1-2
CDR3: CASSTRQGTNYGYTF
DNA: TGTGCCAGCAGCACCAGACAGGGGACTAACTATGGCTACACCTTC

D: TRBD1
V: TRBV9
size: NA
J: TRBJ1-2
CDR3: CASSPQTGNYGYTF
DNA: TGTGCCAGCAGCCCCCAGACAGGGAACTATGGCTACACCTTC

D: TRBD1
V: TRBV29-1
size: NA
J: TRBJ1-2
CDR3: CSVAGGSNYGYTF
DNA: TGCAGCGTCGCAGGGGGTTCGAACTATGGCTACACCTTC

D: NA
V: TRBV3-1/TRBV3-2
size: NA
J: TRBJ2-7
CDR3: CASSQGLAAAYEQYF
DNA: TGTGCCAGCAGCCAAGGATTAGCGGCTGCCTACGAGCAGTACTTC

D: NA
V: TRBV7-2
size: NA
J: TRBJ2-7
CDR3: CASSLRTEHYEQYF
DNA: TGTGCCAGCAGCTTACGGACAGAACATTACGAGCAGTACTTC

D: NA
V: TRBV2
size: NA
J: TRBJ2-7
CDR3: CASSEAGGTEEYEQYF
DNA: TGTGCCAGCAGTGAAGCCGGAGGGACAGAAGAATACGAGCAGTACTTC

D: NA
V: TRBV25-1
size: NA
J: TRBJ1-6
CDR3: CASSEPCPGDPLQPHF
DNA: TGTGCCAGCAGCGAACCTTGTCCGGGAGACCCCTTACAGCCCCACTTT

D: NA
V: TRBV19
size: NA
J: TRBJ1-4
CDR3: CASTLVSGEKLFF
DNA: TGTGCCAGTACCTTAGTCTCGGGGGAAAAACTGTTTTTT

D: NA
V: TRBV12-3/TRBV12-4
size: NA
J: TRBJ2-7
CDR3: CASRLGPYEQYF
DNA: TGTGCCAGCAGGCTGGGGCCCTACGAGCAGTACTTC

D: NA
V: TRBV12-5
size: NA
J: TRBJ2-1
CDR3: CASGPSLGEQFF
DNA: TGTGCTAGTGGACCGTCCCTCGGTGAGCAGTTCTTC

D: NA
V: TRBV4-1
size: few
J: TRBJ1-1
CDR3: CASSQGEGADEAFF
DNA: TGCGCCAGCAGCCAAGGGGAAGGGGCGGATGAAGCTTTCTTT

D: NA
V: TRBV5-6
size: NA
J: TRBJ1-3
CDR3: CASSSGLGNTIYF
DNA: TGTGCCAGCAGCTCGGGACTGGGAAACACCATATATTTT

D: NA
V: TRBV2
size: NA
J: TRBJ2-7
CDR3: CASRLTGTYEQYF
DNA: TGTGCCAGCCGATTGACAGGCACCTACGAGCAGTACTTC

D: TRBD2
V: TRBV2
size: NA
J: TRBJ2-7
CDR3: CASSEVTSLNEQYF
DNA: TGTGCCAGCAGTGAAGTGACTAGCCTGAACGAGCAGTACTTC

D: NA
V: TRBV28
size: NA
J: TRBJ1-1
CDR3: CASLLYQGKTEAFF
DNA: TGTGCCAGCTTATTATATCAGGGAAAGACTGAAGCTTTCTTT

D: NA
V: TRBV3-1/TRBV3-2
size: NA
J: TRBJ1-3
CDR3: CASSQTGHISGNTIYF
DNA: TGTGCCAGCAGCCAGACGGGACACATCTCTGGAAACACCATATATTTT

D: NA
V: TRBV9
size: NA
J: TRBJ1-1
CDR3: CASSQIRGLNTEAFF
DNA: TGTGCCAGCAGCCAAATTAGGGGGTTGAACACTGAAGCTTTCTTT

D: NA
V: TRBV2
size: NA
J: TRBJ2-7
CDR3: CASSLSGEDEQYF
DNA: TGTGCCAGCAGCCTCTCTGGGGAGGACGAGCAGTACTTC

D: TRBD1
V: TRBV5-1
size: NA
J: TRBJ1-2
CDR3: CASSSLQGARGYTF
DNA: TGCGCCAGCAGCTCATTACAGGGGGCTCGAGGCTACACCTTC

D: TRBD1
V: TRBV9
size: once
J: TRBJ2-2
CDR3: CASSVLPGQPTTGELFF
DNA: TGTGCCAGCAGCGTGCTTCCGGGACAGCCTACCACCGGGGAGCTGTTTTTT

D: TRBD2
V: TRBV7-3
size: NA
J: TRBJ2-1
CDR3: CASSFYGGAGNEQFF
DNA: TGTGCCAGCAGCTTTTACGGGGGGGCTGGTAATGAGCAGTTCTTC

D: TRBD2
V: TRBV7-9
size: NA
J: TRBJ2-1
CDR3: CASSLVAGSNEQFF
DNA: TGTGCCAGCAGCTTGGTAGCGGGGAGTAATGAGCAGTTCTTC

D: TRBD1
V: TRBV5-1
size: NA
J: TRBJ1-1
CDR3: CASSFPGGTEAFF
DNA: TGCGCCAGCAGTTTTCCAGGGGGCACTGAAGCTTTCTTT

D: NA
V: TRBV2
size: few
J: TRBJ1-1
CDR3: CASSVVDLAFF
DNA: TGTGCCAGCAGTGTCGTGGACTTAGCTTTCTTT

D: TRBD1
V: TRBV27
size: NA
J: TRBJ1-2
CDR3: CASSLGSRTGLYGYTF
DNA: TGTGCCAGCAGTTTAGGTTCGAGGACAGGCCTTTATGGCTACACCTTC

D: NA
V: TRBV19
size: NA
J: TRBJ1-6
CDR3: CASSILSGSNSPLHF
DNA: TGTGCCAGTAGTATATTGTCAGGGTCCAATTCACCCCTCCACTTT

D: NA
V: TRBV7-9
size: few
J: TRBJ1-5
CDR3: CASSLGQSNQPQHF
DNA: TGTGCCAGCAGCTTGGGGCAGTCCAATCAGCCCCAGCATTTT

D: TRBD2
V: TRBV5-1
size: NA
J: TRBJ2-1
CDR3: CASSLVVGGADNEQFF
DNA: TGCGCCAGCAGCTTGGTTGTCGGGGGGGCCGACAATGAGCAGTTCTTC

D: NA
V: TRBV19
size: NA
J: TRBJ2-7
CDR3: CASSMMGATKTYEQYF
DNA: TGTGCCAGTAGTATGATGGGCGCGACGAAAACCTACGAGCAGTACTTC

D: TRBD2
V: TRBV10-3
size: NA
J: TRBJ2-3
CDR3: CAISESGLSGGSTDTQYF
DNA: TGTGCCATCAGTGAGTCGGGTCTTAGCGGGGGGTCCACAGATACGCAGTATTTT

D: NA
V: TRBV5-1
size: once
J: TRBJ1-2
CDR3: CASSLEYRVGYTF
DNA: TGCGCCAGCAGCTTGGAGTACAGGGTCGGCTACACCTTC

D: TRBD1
V: TRBV7-9
size: NA
J: TRBJ2-7
CDR3: CASSFPGQGNYEQYF
DNA: TGTGCCAGCAGCTTCCCGGGACAGGGAAACTACGAGCAGTACTTC

D: NA
V: TRBV5-1
size: NA
J: TRBJ2-7
CDR3: CASSLDRDGYEQYF
DNA: TGCGCCAGCAGCTTGGACAGGGATGGCTACGAGCAGTACTTC

D: TRBD1
V: TRBV7-9
size: NA
J: TRBJ1-4
CDR3: CASSSRQGAGEKLFF
DNA: TGTGCCAGCAGCTCCAGACAGGGGGCGGGTGAAAAACTGTTTTTT

D: NA
V: TRBV20-1
size: once
J: TRBJ2-7
CDR3: CSASQALSSYEQYF
DNA: TGCAGTGCTAGTCAGGCCTTAAGCTCCTACGAGCAGTACTTC

D: TRBD1
V: TRBV6-5
size: NA
J: TRBJ1-6
CDR3: CASSKGTGINSPLHF
DNA: TGTGCCAGCAGTAAGGGGACAGGTATAAATTCACCCCTCCACTTT

D: TRBD2
V: TRBV6-5
size: NA
J: TRBJ2-5
CDR3: CASSPLAGVAETQYF
DNA: TGTGCCAGCAGTCCCCTAGCGGGGGTGGCAGAGACCCAGTACTTC

D: TRBD2
V: TRBV4-1
size: once
J: TRBJ2-7
CDR3: CASSQLGTSGRYEQYF
DNA: TGCGCCAGCAGCCAATTGGGGACTAGCGGAAGATACGAGCAGTACTTC

D: NA
V: TRBV6-5
size: NA
J: TRBJ2-7
CDR3: CASRYYEQYF
DNA: TGTGCCAGCAGGTACTACGAGCAGTACTTC

D: TRBD2
V: TRBV2
size: NA
J: TRBJ2-3
CDR3: CASRGTSGATSTDTQYF
DNA: TGTGCCAGCAGGGGGACTAGCGGGGCGACTAGCACAGATACGCAGTATTTT

D: TRBD1
V: TRBV7-2
size: NA
J: TRBJ1-3
CDR3: CASRATGTGNTIYF
DNA: TGTGCCAGCAGAGCGACAGGGACTGGAAACACCATATATTTT

D: TRBD1
V: TRBV5-1
size: NA
J: TRBJ1-1
CDR3: CASSSRQGAWNTEAFF
DNA: TGCGCCAGCAGCTCTCGACAGGGGGCTTGGAACACTGAAGCTTTCTTT

D: NA
V: TRBV19
size: NA
J: TRBJ1-1
CDR3: CASSIGRQRNTEAFF
DNA: TGTGCCAGTAGTATAGGCAGACAGAGGAACACTGAAGCTTTCTTT

D: NA
V: TRBV16
size: NA
J: TRBJ1-1
CDR3: CASSQSSGVTEAFF
DNA: TGTGCCAGCAGCCAATCGTCAGGGGTCACTGAAGCTTTCTTT

D: NA
V: TRBV4-1
size: few
J: TRBJ1-2
CDR3: CASSLEIANYGYTF
DNA: TGCGCCAGCAGCCTAGAAATCGCTAACTATGGCTACACCTTC

D: NA
V: TRBV15
size: NA
J: TRBJ1-4
CDR3: CATSRGATNEKLFF
DNA: TGTGCCACCAGTCGCGGGGCAACTAATGAAAAACTGTTTTTT

D: TRBD1
V: TRBV19
size: few
J: TRBJ2-5
CDR3: CASSPDRGLLETQYF
DNA: TGTGCCAGTAGTCCGGACAGGGGGTTATTAGAGACCCAGTACTTC

D: TRBD1
V: TRBV3-1/TRBV3-2
size: NA
J: TRBJ2-7
CDR3: CASSQDRWREQYF
DNA: TGTGCCAGCAGCCAGGACAGGTGGCGCGAGCAGTACTTC

D: NA
V: TRBV5-1
size: NA
J: TRBJ1-1
CDR3: CASSQLTGNTEAFF
DNA: TGCGCCAGCAGCCAACTGACAGGGAACACTGAAGCTTTCTTT

D: NA
V: TRBV5-1
size: NA
J: TRBJ2-1
CDR3: CASSLVGSSYNEQFF
DNA: TGCGCCAGCAGCTTGGTCGGGAGCTCCTACAATGAGCAGTTCTTC

D: TRBD1
V: TRBV6-5
size: NA
J: TRBJ2-1
CDR3: CASSPLGQAYNEQFF
DNA: TGTGCCAGCAGTCCCCTGGGACAGGCTTACAATGAGCAGTTCTTC

D: TRBD1
V: TRBV9
size: NA
J: TRBJ1-3
CDR3: CASSVGQGGNTIYF
DNA: TGTGCCAGCAGCGTAGGACAGGGTGGAAACACCATATATTTT